This T cell receptor beta chain was recovered during a study of blood T cells in healthy people across ages. Overall study: Template switching recovered approximately one barcoded beta molecule for every two T cells.

In regard to this clonotype: Its antigen is unknown.

The use of a sample-barcoded 5' primer and a J-beta primer mix characterized a second PCR of about 7 to 12 cycles. Tagging of each cDNA molecule was performed by a template-switch adaptor with 12 random nucleotides. TCRdb re-derived calls from the 5' RACE reads in MiXCR, one entry per CDR3 protein. The sample consists of under 1,000,000 distinct CDR3 sequences, 35% to 40% of them appearing once. Overall study results and limits: Not knowing donor CMV status may have confounded expanded clonotype changes. In older individuals, TCR beta diversity per million T cells was lower, falling roughly linearly with age.

The CDR3 is 14 amino acids. Germline CDR1 is SGHTA and CDR2 is FQGTGA. V was clipped by 2 bases and J by 4 bases, with 11 bases between them. This TCR was sampled from a man younger than 35 in good health. The chain couples TRBV7-3 to TRBJ1-1; D gene uncertain. Input material: blood. CDR3 protein: CASSLGPTTTEAFF. The CDR3 bases are TGTGCCAGCAGCTTAGGTCCCACGACCACTGAAGCTTTCTTT.